A single sample is the source of the 19 T cell receptor beta chains below, sequenced in a study of fetal regulatory T cell absence and autoimmunity. The method was immunoSEQ multiplex PCR; TCRdb's version includes in-frame clones alone and lacks a portion of them. In the table there are roughly 95,000 clones, about two thirds of which are singletons. Sequenced material: pancreas tissue. These receptors all stem from a male donor with IPEX syndrome.

Concerning this clone itself: This could be a read error, since a much larger clone is one nucleotide away. This sequence joins TRBV7-2 and TRBJ1-1; 8 bases match TRBD1. With V trimmed by 2 bases and J by 4 bases, 0 bases remained unmatched. The CDR3 runs to 13 residues. CDR1 is SGHTA and CDR2 is FQGNSA in the germline V gene. CDR3 sequence: CASSLQGATEAFF. The CDR3 bases are TGTGCCAGCAGCTTACAGGGGGCCACTGAAGCTTTCTTT.

This clone is a singleton in its sample. The chain couples TRBV15 to TRBJ1-1; maybe TRBD1 (6 bases). The CDR3 is 13 amino acids. CDR1 is LNHNV, CDR2 YYDKDF, per germline (reference sequence). Deletions cut 8 bases from V and 5 bases from J, with 15 bases between. CDR3 nucleotides: TGTGCCACCTGTTCACAGGGTACGACTGAAGCTTTCTTT. Encoded protein: CATCSQGTTEAFF.

In this sample, this clone turned up a few times. This same CDR3 is encoded by further DNA sequences in the sample. This chain uses TRBV27 with TRBJ1-5; 7 bases map to TRBD1. This CDR3 has 15 amino acids. Germline trimming cut 6 bases from V and 0 bases from J; bases unmatched to any gene: 5. Germline CDR1 and CDR2: MNHEY and SMNVEV (reference sequence). DNA for the CDR3: TGTGCCAGCAGCCCTGACAGGGCTAGCAATCAGCCCCAGCATTTT. Its protein product is CASSPDRASNQPQHF.

The J gene is TRBJ2-5, the V gene TRBV10-3; D gene uncertain. This CDR3 spans 12 amino acids. V was trimmed by 0 bases and J by 5 bases, leaving 4 bases between them. In germline, CDR1 is ENHRY, CDR2 SYGVKD. The CDR3 loop is CAISESGETQYF. As DNA, the CDR3 is TGTGCCATCAGTGAGTCTGGGGAGACCCAGTACTTC.

The chain combines TRBV4-1 with TRBJ1-1; TRBD1 aligns across 8 bases. Germline V lookup: CDR1 MGHRA, CDR2 YSYEKL. V was pared by 4 bases and J by 2 bases, with 9 bases of the junction left unmatched. The CDR3 covers 16 residues. CDR3 residues: CASSPGPDRGNTEAFF. The DNA of the CDR3 is TGCGCCAGCAGCCCCGGCCCAGACAGGGGAAACACTGAAGCTTTCTTT.

The J gene is TRBJ2-2, the V gene TRBV6-5; either TRBD1 or TRBD2 may supply D (5 bases each). Germline V gene sequence: CDR1 MNHEY, CDR2 SVGAGI. There are 15 residues in the CDR3. Trimming took off 0 bases at V and 5 bases at J, with 10 bases between the two ends. The chain's CDR3 is CASSYSLWGTGELFF. CDR3 in DNA: TGTGCCAGCAGTTACTCCCTCTGGGGGACCGGGGAGCTGTTTTTT.

The V and J genes are TRBV4-1 and TRBJ2-3, with 9 bases identical to TRBD2. The germline CDR1 and CDR2 sequences are MGHRA and YSYEKL. Trimming at V came to 1 base and at J to 2 bases, leaving 4 bases not matched to a gene. The CDR3 loop spans 16 amino acids. The CDR3 DNA sequence: TGCGCCAGCAGCCAAGGGACTAGCGACCACACAGATACGCAGTATTTT. This translates into CASSQGTSDHTDTQYF.

The gene calls are TRBV27 and TRBJ1-6; D is undetermined. V lost 3 bases and J 7 bases, leaving 13 bases between the germline ends. The length of the CDR3 is 15 residues. The germline gives CDR1 MNHEY, CDR2 SMNVEV (reference sequence). The CDR3 bases are TGTGCCAGCAGTTTCGCCCGTAAAGGGAATTCACCCCTCCACTTT. It encodes CASSFARKGNSPLHF.

V and J are TRBV27 and TRBJ2-6; 14 nucleotides align to TRBD2. Germline CDR1 reads MNHEY; CDR2 reads SMNVEV (reference sequence). The CDR3 is made up of 18 amino acids. The junction had 5 bases not matched to a gene; V was cut back by 7 bases and J by 0 bases. This CDR3 is CASTRLAGGNSGANVLTF. DNA of the CDR3: TGTGCCAGCACCCGACTAGCGGGAGGGAACTCTGGGGCCAACGTCCTGACTTTC.

The chain employs TRBV7-8 and TRBJ2-5; TRBD1 agrees at 10 bases. Germline loops: CDR1 SGHVS, CDR2 FQNEAQ. Losses at the gene ends were 5 bases for V and 1 base for J; bases not matched to a gene: 4. The CDR3 consists of 15 residues. CDR3 amino acids: CASSPRDRGQETQYF. CDR3 DNA: TGTGCCAGCAGCCCGCGGGACAGGGGCCAAGAGACCCAGTACTTC.

This rearrangement joins TRBV19 to TRBJ2-1; 10 nucleotides agree with TRBD1. The CDR3 is 18 amino acids. With V trimmed by 1 base and J by 1 base, 7 bases remained unmatched. The germline CDR1 and CDR2 sequences are LNHDA and SQIVND (reference sequence). For the CDR3, the DNA is TGTGCCAGTAGTATAGGGGCCGACAGGGGGCTATCCTACAATGAGCAGTTCTTC. Amino acid sequence: CASSIGADRGLSYNEQFF.

This sequence joins TRBV5-4 and TRBJ1-2; D is unclear. Germline V gives CDR1 SGHNT, CDR2 YYREEE (reference sequence). The CDR3 covers 15 residues. The germline V and J ends were trimmed by 2 bases and 4 bases, with 15 bases remaining between them. The CDR3 loop reads CASSFPGPSTYGYTF. DNA of the CDR3: TGTGCCAGCAGCTTTCCGGGCCCTAGTACCTATGGCTACACCTTC.

V gene TRBV6-5 combines with J gene TRBJ2-7; 13 nucleotides align to TRBD2. This CDR3 is 15 amino acids long. CDR1 MNHEY and CDR2 SVGAGI come from the germline V gene. V lost 5 bases and J lost 6; bases outside the gene matches: 7. This CDR3 is CASSKLAGGPVEQYF. The CDR3 DNA reads TGTGCCAGCAGTAAACTAGCGGGAGGGCCGGTCGAGCAGTACTTC.

V is TRBV27 and J is TRBJ1-2; 9 bases are a match to TRBD1. The V gene's germline CDR1 is MNHEY and CDR2 SMNVEV (reference sequence). There are 13 residues in the CDR3. J gave up 4 bases and V 7 bases, and 4 bases lay outside the gene matches. The CDR3 region has the DNA TGTGCCAGCACCGGGACAGGGATCTATGGCTACACCTTC. This sequence encodes CASTGTGIYGYTF.

The DNA for the CDR3 is TGCGCCAGCAGCCAAGATCTCCCTGGGAAAGATATAACCTACGAGCAGTACTTC. Residues: CASSQDLPGKDITYEQYF. The V call is TRBV4-3, the J call TRBJ2-7; D call uncertain. The CDR3 extends over 18 amino acids. CDR1 and CDR2 (germline): LGHNA, YSLEER. V was trimmed by 0 bases and J by 2 bases, leaving 20 bases between them.

The rearrangement links TRBV27 to TRBJ1-5; D is unclear. Between the trimmed V and J ends, which lost 6 bases and 0 bases, there was a span of 18 bases. This CDR3 has 17 residues. Germline V CDR1 and CDR2: MNHEY, SMNVEV (reference sequence). The chain's CDR3 is CASSLRSPEYSNQPQHF. The CDR3 DNA reads TGTGCCAGCAGCTTACGCAGTCCAGAGTATAGCAATCAGCCCCAGCATTTT.

The V call is TRBV5-4, the J call TRBJ1-1; D gene uncertain. Trimming cost V 0 bases and J 5 bases, with 14 bases left between them. The CDR3 is made up of 15 amino acids. From germline, CDR1 is SGHNT and CDR2 YYREEE (reference sequence). CDR3 DNA sequence: TGTGCCAGCAGCTTGGATTCGGGGTCGGGAACTGAAGCTTTCTTT. Amino acid sequence: CASSLDSGSGTEAFF.

This clone is medium-sized by share. The V gene is TRBV10-3, the J gene TRBJ2-7; D perhaps matches TRBD1 (5 bases). The length of the CDR3 is 13 residues. Germline loops: CDR1 ENHRY, CDR2 SYGVKD. The V end was cut by 2 bases, the J end by 7 bases, with 12 bases between. CDR3 DNA sequence: TGTGCCATCAGTGAGAAGGGGCTCGGGGAGCAGTACTTC. Protein sequence: CAISEKGLGEQYF.

The chain is built from TRBV2 and TRBJ1-1; the match to TRBD1 covers 9 bases. Trimming cost V 6 bases and J 5 bases; bases outside gene matches: 4. Germline-derived CDR1 and CDR2 are SNHLY and FYNNEI. The CDR3 totals 13 residues. DNA of the CDR3: TGTGCCAGCAGGTACAGGGGGCGAACTGAAGCTTTCTTT. Translation gives CASRYRGRTEAFF.